This T cell receptor (beta chain) was sequenced during a study of monozygotic twins with inflammatory bowel disease. General observations from the study: Especially with disease activity, IBD patients shared fewer clonotypes with others than healthy twins did.

Every TCR library consumed around 4,000 ng of total RNA. Both the TCRalpha cDNA and the TCRbeta cDNA were taken through two nested PCRs, lasting roughly 16 and 10 cycles. TCRdb reprocessed the 5' RACE reads and stores each CDR3 protein as one record, lacking DNA. Its listing shows some 170,000 distinct CDR3 sequences. Germline CDR1 is MGHRA and CDR2 is YSYEKL. The CDR3 runs 18 residues. Concerning this clonotype: The antigen is unknown.

The sequence derives from a human donor with ulcerative colitis or Crohn's disease, or a healthy co-twin of an affected twin (not recorded which). The chain employs TRBV4-1 and TRBJ2-1; as DNA is missing, the TRBD2 call by TCRdb cannot be tested. The sample was blood. The CDR3 loop reads CASSHFTRRLAGGDEQFF.